This T cell receptor beta chain originates from a study of cytomegalovirus exposure and HLA in healthy donors. Whole-study context: An early release of data contained about 85 million unique TCRs, which came from HLA-typed donors. The Caucasian-associated ancestry cluster held around 76% of 300 to 450 genotyped donors.

General observations from the study: Fewer N-insertions (relative to the approximately 700-donor mean) were reportedly seen in an Asian-associated ancestry cluster in a later analysis.

PCR amplification relied on 60 Vbeta primers (plus 13 Jbeta primers). The protocol was immunoSEQ multiplex PCR, while the TCRdb copy is restricted to in-frame clones and leaves out a portion. Of fewer than 100,000 clones detected, around 76% appear once; the ten largest clones hold 7.1%. The CDR3 totals 17 residues. Germline V CDR1 and CDR2: LNHDA, SQIVND (reference sequence). Losses at the gene ends were 4 bases for V and 2 bases for J; bases not matched to a gene: 10. Comments on this clone: Its specificity is not known.

The receptor's source is a man aged 40-49 years in good health and CMV-seropositive. This chain connects TRBV19 to TRBJ1-5, with 8 bases identical to TRBD1. Sequencing input: PBMCs. The CDR3 DNA reads as TGTGCCAGTAGTACGACAGGGGCCTTGGCGGGCAATCAGCCCCAGCATTTT. This encodes CASSTTGALAGNQPQHF.